This entry concerns a single T cell receptor beta chain. This entry comes from a study of blood T cell repertoires in COVID-19. V dropped 2 bases and J dropped 1; count of bases not matched to a gene: 12. Germline CDR1 and CDR2: SGHKS and YYEKEE (reference sequence). The CDR3 has 19 amino acids. Data came from immunoSEQ multiplex PCR; TCRdb stores just in-frame clones and leaves some out. This sample carries 200,000 to 250,000 clones, more than 85% of them seen once, and the ten largest clones take 0.82%. The J gene is TRBJ2-1, the V gene TRBV5-5; 10 bases are a match to TRBD2. The clonotype was recovered from a man aged 60 to 69 with COVID-19, enrolled during active disease. Sequenced material: peripheral blood. CDR3 in DNA: TGTGCCAGCAGCTTTTATGGACTAGCGGTTACCCAATCCTACAATGAGCAGTTCTTC. Amino acids: CASSFYGLAVTQSYNEQFF.